This T cell receptor beta chain was identified in a study of blood T cell repertoires in COVID-19. Study details: The United States, Italy and Spain provided the acute and convalescent COVID-19 samples. Sample material is recorded as cDNA or gDNA derived from T cells, B-cell-depleted T cells, or PBMCs.

Trimming took off 3 bases at V and 0 bases at J, with 12 bases between the two ends. This CDR3 region has 15 residues. Germline V gene data show CDR1 as KGHSH and CDR2 as LQKENI. As processed by the authors: Reference gene primer amplification gave estimated nucleated cell counts. Some clones are missing from TCRdb's copy, which holds only in-frame ones; the method was immunoSEQ multiplex PCR. V and J calls and clone size come straight from that table; D and trimming were deduced from the DNA. The sample yields roughly 95,000 clones, about 81% seen once. The chain combines TRBV18 with TRBJ2-7; weak D call: TRBD1 (6 bases). The receptor was isolated from a man aged 60-69 years with acute or convalescent COVID-19. The sequenced sample was peripheral blood. Written as DNA, the CDR3 is TGTGCCAGCTCACCCTGGCAGGGGAGCTCCTACGAGCAGTACTTC. It codes for CASSPWQGSSYEQYF.